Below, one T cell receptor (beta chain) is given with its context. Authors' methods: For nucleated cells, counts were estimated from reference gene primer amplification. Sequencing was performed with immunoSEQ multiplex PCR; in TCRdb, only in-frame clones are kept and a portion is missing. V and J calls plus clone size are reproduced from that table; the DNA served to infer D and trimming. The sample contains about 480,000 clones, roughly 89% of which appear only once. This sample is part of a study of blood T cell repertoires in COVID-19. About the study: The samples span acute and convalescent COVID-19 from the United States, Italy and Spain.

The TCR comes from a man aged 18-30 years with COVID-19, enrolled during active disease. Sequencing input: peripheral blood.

The CDR3 here is CASSLAYDRQETQYF. In nucleotides, the CDR3 is TGCGCCAGCAGCTTGGCCTACGACAGACAAGAGACCCAGTACTTC. The chain uses TRBV5-1 and TRBJ2-5; the D gene is possibly TRBD1 (5 bases). Germline assignment: CDR1 SGHRS and CDR2 YFSETQ. The V end lost 0 bases, the J end lost 2 bases, and 11 bases lay between the germline ends. The CDR3 extends over 15 amino acids.